A few counts support the clone carrying this T cell receptor beta chain. This sample is drawn from a study of shared clonotypes between healthy human individuals. Assay execution took place at the deep level. Profiled with immunoSEQ multiplex PCR; TCRdb holds only in-frame clones, not every one. The sample holds about 470,000 clones, 79% seen once. The CDR3 contains 17 residues. The trim removed 3 bases at V and 7 bases at J, leaving 18 bases unmatched. In germline, CDR1 is WNHNN, CDR2 SYGVQD (reference sequence). The chain uses TRBV10-1 and TRBJ2-7; 7 bases match TRBD2. This TCR derives from a woman aged 40 to 50 in good health. Some clones in this sample may be carry-over from other donors' samples. The sequenced sample was PBMCs. CDR3 amino acids: CASSDEGVPAKGGEQYF. For the CDR3, the DNA is TGCGCCAGCAGTGATGAAGGGGTACCGGCCAAGGGAGGGGAGCAGTACTTC.